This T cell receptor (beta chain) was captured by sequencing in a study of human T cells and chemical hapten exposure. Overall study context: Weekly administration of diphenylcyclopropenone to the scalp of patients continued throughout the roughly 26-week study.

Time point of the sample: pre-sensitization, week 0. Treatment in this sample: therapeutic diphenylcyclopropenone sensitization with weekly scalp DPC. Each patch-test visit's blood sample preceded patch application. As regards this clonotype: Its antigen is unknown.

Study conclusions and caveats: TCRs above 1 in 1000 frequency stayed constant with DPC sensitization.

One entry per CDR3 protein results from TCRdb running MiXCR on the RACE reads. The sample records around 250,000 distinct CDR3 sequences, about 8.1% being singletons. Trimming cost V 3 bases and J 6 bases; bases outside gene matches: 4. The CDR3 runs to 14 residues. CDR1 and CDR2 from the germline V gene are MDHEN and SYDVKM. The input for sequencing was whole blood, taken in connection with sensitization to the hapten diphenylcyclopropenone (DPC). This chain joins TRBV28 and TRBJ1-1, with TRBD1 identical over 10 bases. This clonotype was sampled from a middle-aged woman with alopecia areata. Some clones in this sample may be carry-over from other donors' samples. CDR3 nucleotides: TGTGCCAGCAGTTTTGGGACAGGGGTTTCTGAAGCTTTCTTT. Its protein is CASSFGTGVSEAFF.